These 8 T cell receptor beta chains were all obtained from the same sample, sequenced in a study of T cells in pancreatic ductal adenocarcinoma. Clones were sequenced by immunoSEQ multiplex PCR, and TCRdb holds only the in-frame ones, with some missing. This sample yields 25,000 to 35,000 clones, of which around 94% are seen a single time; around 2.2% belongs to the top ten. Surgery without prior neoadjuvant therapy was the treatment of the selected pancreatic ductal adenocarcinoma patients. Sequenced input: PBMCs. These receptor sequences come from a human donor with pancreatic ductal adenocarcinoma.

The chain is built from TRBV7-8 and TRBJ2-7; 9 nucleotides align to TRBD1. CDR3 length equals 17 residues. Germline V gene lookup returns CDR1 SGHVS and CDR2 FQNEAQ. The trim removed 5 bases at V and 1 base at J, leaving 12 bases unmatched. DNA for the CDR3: TGTGCCAGCAGCCTAGACGGAACAGGGGGCAGGTCCTACGAGCAGTACTTC. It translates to CASSLDGTGGRSYEQYF.

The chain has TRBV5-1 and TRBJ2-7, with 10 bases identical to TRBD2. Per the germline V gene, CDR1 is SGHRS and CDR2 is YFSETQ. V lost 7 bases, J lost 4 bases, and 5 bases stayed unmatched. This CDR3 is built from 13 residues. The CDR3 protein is CASQIAGGYEQYF. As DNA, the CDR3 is TGCGCCAGCCAGATAGCGGGGGGATACGAGCAGTACTTC.

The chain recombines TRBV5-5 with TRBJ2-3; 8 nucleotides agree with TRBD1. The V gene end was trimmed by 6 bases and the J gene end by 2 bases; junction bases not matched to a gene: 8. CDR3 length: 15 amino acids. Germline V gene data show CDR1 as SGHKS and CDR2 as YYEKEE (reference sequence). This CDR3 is CASTRQGFPTDTQYF. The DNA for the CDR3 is TGTGCCAGCACCCGACAGGGGTTCCCCACAGATACGCAGTATTTT.

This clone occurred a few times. The CDR3 bases are TGTGCCAGCACCCAAGCCGGGACAGTGAACACTGAAGCTTTCTTT. It translates to CASTQAGTVNTEAFF. V is TRBV6-1 and J is TRBJ1-1; 7 bases fit TRBD1. CDR3 size: 15 residues. J lost 0 bases, V lost 7 bases, and 8 bases had no gene match. CDR1 and CDR2 (germline): MNHNS, SASEGT.

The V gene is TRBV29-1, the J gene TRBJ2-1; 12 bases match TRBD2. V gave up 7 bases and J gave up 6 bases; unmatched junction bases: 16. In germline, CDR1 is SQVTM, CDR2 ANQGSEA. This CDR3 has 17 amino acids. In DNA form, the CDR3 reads TGCAGCGCCCGAAGTCCCAGACTAGCGGGAGTGGGCAATGAGCAGTTCTTC. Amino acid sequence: CSARSPRLAGVGNEQFF.

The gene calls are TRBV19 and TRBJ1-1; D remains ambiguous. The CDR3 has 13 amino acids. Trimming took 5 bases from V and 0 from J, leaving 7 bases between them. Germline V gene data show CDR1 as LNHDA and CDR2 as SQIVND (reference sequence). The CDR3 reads CASSPPLNTEAFF. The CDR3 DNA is TGTGCCAGTAGTCCCCCACTGAACACTGAAGCTTTCTTT.

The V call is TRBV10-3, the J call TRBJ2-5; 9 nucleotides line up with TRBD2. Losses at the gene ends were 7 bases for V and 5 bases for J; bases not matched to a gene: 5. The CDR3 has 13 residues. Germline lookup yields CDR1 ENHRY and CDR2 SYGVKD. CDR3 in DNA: TGTGCCATCAAAGCGGGAGGAGGGGAGACCCAGTACTTC. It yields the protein CAIKAGGGETQYF.

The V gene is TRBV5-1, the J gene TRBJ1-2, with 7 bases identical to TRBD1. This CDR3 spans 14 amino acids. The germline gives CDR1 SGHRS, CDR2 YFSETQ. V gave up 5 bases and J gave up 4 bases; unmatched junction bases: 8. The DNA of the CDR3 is TGCGCCAGCAGTCCGGGACAGACAGTCTATGGCTACACCTTC. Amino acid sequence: CASSPGQTVYGYTF.